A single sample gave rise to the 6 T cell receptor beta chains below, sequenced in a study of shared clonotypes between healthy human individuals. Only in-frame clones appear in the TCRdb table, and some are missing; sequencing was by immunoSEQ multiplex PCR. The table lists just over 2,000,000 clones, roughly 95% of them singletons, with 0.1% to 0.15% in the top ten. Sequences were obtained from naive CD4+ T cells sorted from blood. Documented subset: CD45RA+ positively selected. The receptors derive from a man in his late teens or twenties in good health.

CDR3 residues: CASSPSSLGLEEKLFF. The CDR3 region has the DNA TGTGCCAGCAGCCCGTCCTCACTCGGACTAGAAGAAAAACTGTTTTTT. The J gene is TRBJ1-4, the V gene TRBV7-9; D not certain. Germline lookup yields CDR1 SEHNR and CDR2 FQNEAQ (reference sequence). The V gene lost 5 bases and the J gene lost 8 bases, with 21 bases spanning the gap. The CDR3 spans 16 residues.

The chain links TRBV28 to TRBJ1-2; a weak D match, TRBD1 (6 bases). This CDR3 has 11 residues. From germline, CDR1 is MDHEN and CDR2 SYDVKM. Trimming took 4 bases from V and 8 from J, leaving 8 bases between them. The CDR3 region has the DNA TGTGCCAGCAGTTACCAGGGGGGCTACACCTTC. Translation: CASSYQGGYTF.

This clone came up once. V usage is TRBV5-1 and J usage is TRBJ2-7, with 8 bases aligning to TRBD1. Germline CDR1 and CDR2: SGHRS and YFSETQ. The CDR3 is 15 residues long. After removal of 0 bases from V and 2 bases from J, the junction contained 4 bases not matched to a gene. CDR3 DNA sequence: TGCGCCAGCAGCTTGGATGGGGACAGGACCTACGAGCAGTACTTC. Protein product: CASSLDGDRTYEQYF.

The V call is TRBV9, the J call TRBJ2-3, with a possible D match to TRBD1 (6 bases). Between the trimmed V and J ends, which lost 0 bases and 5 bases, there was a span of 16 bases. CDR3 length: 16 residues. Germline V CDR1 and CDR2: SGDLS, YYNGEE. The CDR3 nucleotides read TGTGCCAGCAGCGTAGGTCAGGGGCCTAAACAAGATACGCAGTATTTT. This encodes CASSVGQGPKQDTQYF.

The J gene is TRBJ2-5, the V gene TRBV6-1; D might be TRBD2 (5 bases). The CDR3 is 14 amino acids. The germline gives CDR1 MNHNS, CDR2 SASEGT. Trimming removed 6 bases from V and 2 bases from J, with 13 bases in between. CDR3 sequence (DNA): TGTGCCAGCAGCCTGAGGAGGTTTCAAGAGACCCAGTACTTC. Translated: CASSLRRFQETQYF.

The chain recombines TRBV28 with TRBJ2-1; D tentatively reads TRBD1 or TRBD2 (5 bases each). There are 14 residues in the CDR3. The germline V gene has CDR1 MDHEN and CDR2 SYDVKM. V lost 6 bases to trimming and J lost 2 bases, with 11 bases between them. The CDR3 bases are TGTGCCAGCAGCCGGGACGGACCCTACAATGAGCAGTTCTTC. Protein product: CASSRDGPYNEQFF.